Below, 5 T cell receptor beta chains from the same sample are listed, as sequenced in a study of T cells in Graves' hyperthyroidism and ophthalmopathy. RNA transcripts yielded amplified TCR beta CDR3 regions. In the first-round RT-PCR of the TCR CDR3, the HTBI primer set was used. From the multiplex PCR reads, TCRdb called clonotypes with MiXCR, one entry per CDR3 protein. The sample lists under 350,000 distinct CDR3 sequences, 15% to 20% seen once, with approximately 54% in the top ten. Sequencing input: blood. The receptors shown here come from a woman in her forties or fifties with Graves' hyperthyroidism.

This sequence joins TRBV7-8 and TRBJ1-2, with no clear D. This CDR3 contains 15 residues. V lost 1 base and J 7 bases, leaving 16 bases between the germline ends. Germline CDR1 reads SGHVS; CDR2 reads FQNEAQ. The CDR3 spells CASSLERWGIGGYTF. CDR3 coding DNA: TGTGCCAGCAGCTTAGAGCGGTGGGGAATAGGTGGCTACACCTTC. Based on the CDR3 plus reference TRBV7-8 and TRBJ1-2, the full variable domain is GAGVSQSPRYKVAKRGQDVALRCDPISGHVSLFWYQQALGQGPEFLTYFQNEAQLDKSGLPSDRFFAERPEGSVSTLKIQRTQQEDSAVYLCASSLERWGIGGYTFGSGTRLTVV.

This clonotype was observed many times. J is TRBJ2-2 and V is TRBV6-5; 10 bases match TRBD2. Germline CDR1 is MNHEY and CDR2 is SVGAGI. The CDR3 runs to 17 residues. The trim removed 0 bases at V and 1 base at J, leaving 2 bases unmatched. In DNA form, the CDR3 reads TGTGCCAGCAGTTACTCGAGCGGGAGGGAGAACACCGGGGAGCTGTTTTTT. Protein sequence: CASSYSSGRENTGELFF.

The sample holds a few counts of this clonotype. The chain employs TRBV5-4 and TRBJ1-6, with D maybe TRBD1 (5 bases). Germline-derived CDR1 and CDR2 are SGHNT and YYREEE (reference sequence). This CDR3 comprises 13 residues. The V gene lost 3 bases and the J gene lost 9 bases, with 10 bases spanning the gap. CDR3: CASSSDGGSPLHF. As DNA, the CDR3 is TGTGCCAGCAGCTCGGACGGGGGTTCACCCCTCCACTTT.

This clonotype was picked up a small number of times. The V gene is TRBV2, the J gene TRBJ2-2; TRBD1 matches 7 bases. The trim removed 6 bases at V and 4 bases at J, leaving 5 bases unmatched. The CDR3 contains 14 residues. Germline V gene sequence: CDR1 SNHLY, CDR2 FYNNEI. The CDR3 bases are TGTGCCAGCAGGGTACAGGGGAGCACCGGGGAGCTGTTTTTT. Translating it yields CASRVQGSTGELFF.

This clonotype was observed a few times. The V gene is TRBV5-8, the J gene TRBJ2-5, with TRBD2 matching 9 bases. Germline V gives CDR1 SGHTS, CDR2 YDEGEE. V gave up 0 bases and J gave up 5 bases; unmatched junction bases: 5. The CDR3 is 15 amino acids. Written as DNA, the CDR3 is TGTGCCAGCAGCTTGGTGGCTAGCGGGGAGGAGACCCAGTACTTC. Translating it yields CASSLVASGEETQYF.